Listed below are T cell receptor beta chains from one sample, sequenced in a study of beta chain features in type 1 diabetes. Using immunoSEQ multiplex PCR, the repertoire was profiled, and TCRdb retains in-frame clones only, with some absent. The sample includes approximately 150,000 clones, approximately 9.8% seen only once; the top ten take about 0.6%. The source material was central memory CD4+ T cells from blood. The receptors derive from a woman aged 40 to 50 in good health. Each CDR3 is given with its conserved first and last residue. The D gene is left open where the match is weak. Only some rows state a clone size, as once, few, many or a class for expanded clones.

DNA: TGTGCCAGCAGTGCGGGGACTAATAGCAATCAGCCCCAGCATTTT
CDR3: CASSAGTNSNQPQHF
D: -
J: TRBJ1-5
V: TRBV2
size: -

DNA: TGTGCCAGCAGCCCCGGACCCCTAGCGGGGGGGCTTCACAATGAGCAGTTCTTC
CDR3: CASSPGPLAGGLHNEQFF
D: TRBD2
J: TRBJ2-1
V: TRBV13
size: -

DNA: TGCAGCGCCGAGGGACGGAGCCAGGGGACAGATACGCAGTATTTT
CDR3: CSAEGRSQGTDTQYF
D: -
J: TRBJ2-3
V: TRBV29-1
size: few

DNA: TGTGCCAGCAGTCTATCCGGGACAAGAAGAGAGACCCAGTACTTC
CDR3: CASSLSGTRRETQYF
D: -
J: TRBJ2-5
V: TRBV27
size: -

DNA: TGTGCCAGCAATAGCGGGGGGCGAACCGGGGAGCTGTTTTTT
CDR3: CASNSGGRTGELFF
D: TRBD2
J: TRBJ2-2
V: TRBV28
size: once

DNA: TGTGCCAGTAGTACTGGACAGGGCGGCAATCAGCCCCAGCATTTT
CDR3: CASSTGQGGNQPQHF
D: TRBD1
J: TRBJ1-5
V: TRBV19
size: many

DNA: TGTGCCAGCAGCTTAGTCGGAGACAGCCGGCGGGGAGCTTTCTTT
CDR3: CASSLVGDSRRGAFF
D: -
J: TRBJ1-1
V: TRBV7-9
size: few

DNA: TGCGCCAGCAGCCAAGTCGGACTAGCGGGGGGGCCGGAGTACTTC
CDR3: CASSQVGLAGGPEYF
D: TRBD2
J: TRBJ2-4
V: TRBV4-1
size: few

DNA: TGTGCCAGCAGCTTGGCCGGACAGGCCGGGACCACTGAAGCTTTCTTT
CDR3: CASSLAGQAGTTEAFF
D: TRBD1
J: TRBJ1-1
V: TRBV5-4
size: few

DNA: TGTGCCAGCAGCGCAGCACAGGGGGCAGGTGGAGCTTTCTTT
CDR3: CASSAAQGAGGAFF
D: TRBD1
J: TRBJ1-1
V: TRBV9
size: many

DNA: TGTGCCAGCAGCGCAGGGGGTAACACTGAAGCTTTCTTT
CDR3: CASSAGGNTEAFF
D: TRBD1
J: TRBJ1-1
V: TRBV7-2
size: few

DNA: TGCGCCAGCAGTGAGTCGTGGGGGACAGAAGCTTTCTTT
CDR3: CASSESWGTEAFF
D: -
J: TRBJ1-1
V: TRBV10-1
size: -

DNA: TGTGCCAGCAGTCCGGGCGGGGGCTCCTACAATGAGCAGTTCTTC
CDR3: CASSPGGGSYNEQFF
D: TRBD2
J: TRBJ2-1
V: TRBV6-5
size: few

DNA: TGTGCCAGCAGATTTTCAGGGTCTGGCTATGGCTACACCTTC
CDR3: CASRFSGSGYGYTF
D: -
J: TRBJ1-2
V: TRBV27
size: -

DNA: TGTGCCAGCAGCGCCGGACAGTATAGCAATCAGCCCCAGCATTTT
CDR3: CASSAGQYSNQPQHF
D: -
J: TRBJ1-5
V: TRBV5-8
size: -

DNA: TGTGCCAGCAGTGACACCAAGCGGGGGGGGCGTACGCAGTATTTT
CDR3: CASSDTKRGGRTQYF
D: TRBD2
J: TRBJ2-3
V: TRBV6-4
size: -

DNA: TGTGCCAGCAGCCCCCGCGGACTAGCGGGCATCTACGAGCAGTACTTC
CDR3: CASSPRGLAGIYEQYF
D: TRBD2
J: TRBJ2-7
V: TRBV11-2
size: -

DNA: TGTGCCAGCAGTGGCCGGACAGGGCTCGAGACCCAGTACTTC
CDR3: CASSGRTGLETQYF
D: TRBD1
J: TRBJ2-5
V: TRBV6-1
size: many

DNA: TGTGCCAGGTGTACGGGATTGACCCACTCGGGACAGCCCCAGCATTTT
CDR3: CARCTGLTHSGQPQHF
D: -
J: TRBJ1-5
V: TRBV19
size: few

DNA: TGTGCCAGCAGTGAAAGGGGACACAAAAACATTCAGTACTTC
CDR3: CASSERGHKNIQYF
D: -
J: TRBJ2-4
V: TRBV2
size: few

DNA: TGCGCCAGCAGCCAAGAGCCTAGCGGGGGGGCCGGGAGAGAGACCCAGTACTTC
CDR3: CASSQEPSGGAGRETQYF
D: TRBD2
J: TRBJ2-5
V: TRBV4-3
size: few

DNA: TGTGCCAGCATTCTGGACAGGGGGCAAGAGACCCAGTACTTC
CDR3: CASILDRGQETQYF
D: TRBD1
J: TRBJ2-5
V: TRBV2
size: few

DNA: TGCGCCAGCAGCCCAGCGGGGGAGGCAGAGACCCAGTACTTC
CDR3: CASSPAGEAETQYF
D: TRBD2
J: TRBJ2-5
V: TRBV4-3
size: few

DNA: TGTGCCAGCAGTCCTGGGCGGGACAGAGGTCAGTTCTTC
CDR3: CASSPGRDRGQFF
D: -
J: TRBJ2-1
V: TRBV6-5
size: -

DNA: TGTGCTAGTGGTTTGACGACAGTTGAAGCTTTCTTT
CDR3: CASGLTTVEAFF
D: -
J: TRBJ1-1
V: TRBV12-5
size: -

DNA: TGTGCCAGCTCACCTTCAGGGGGCAACACTGAAGCTTTCTTT
CDR3: CASSPSGGNTEAFF
D: TRBD1
J: TRBJ1-1
V: TRBV18
size: -

DNA: TGTGCCAGCAGTCCCCTCCGAGGCACCCTGAGCGGGATGGGCGATGAGCAGTTCTTC
CDR3: CASSPLRGTLSGMGDEQFF
D: TRBD2
J: TRBJ2-1
V: TRBV27
size: -

DNA: TGCAGCGTTGAAGGCACCGCACAGGGGATCACTGAAGCTTTCTTT
CDR3: CSVEGTAQGITEAFF
D: TRBD1
J: TRBJ1-1
V: TRBV29-1
size: -

DNA: TGTGCCAGCAGCCAAGATTCGAGGGGGGGGTCCGGGGAGCTGTTTTTT
CDR3: CASSQDSRGGSGELFF
D: -
J: TRBJ2-2
V: TRBV4-2
size: few

DNA: TGTGCCAGCAGCGTTTCGAGCTCCTATAATTCACCCCTCCACTTT
CDR3: CASSVSSSYNSPLHF
D: -
J: TRBJ1-6
V: TRBV7-2
size: few

DNA: TGTGCCAGCAGCATTAAGACAGGGACCGGGGAGCTGTTTTTT
CDR3: CASSIKTGTGELFF
D: TRBD1
J: TRBJ2-2
V: TRBV2
size: few

DNA: TGTGCCAGCTCAACGGACAGAGACCAGGGGAATGAGCAGTTCTTC
CDR3: CASSTDRDQGNEQFF
D: -
J: TRBJ2-1
V: TRBV18
size: few

DNA: TGCAGCGTTGAGGTGAGAGATACGCAGTATTTT
CDR3: CSVEVRDTQYF
D: -
J: TRBJ2-3
V: TRBV29-1
size: many